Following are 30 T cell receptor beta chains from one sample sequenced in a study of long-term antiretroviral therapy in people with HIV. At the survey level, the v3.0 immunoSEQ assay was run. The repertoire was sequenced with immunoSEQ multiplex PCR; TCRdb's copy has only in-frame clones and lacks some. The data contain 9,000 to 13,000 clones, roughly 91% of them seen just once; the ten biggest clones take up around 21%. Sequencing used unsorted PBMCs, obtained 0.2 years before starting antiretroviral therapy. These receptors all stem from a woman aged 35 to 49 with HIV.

CDR3 loop: CAWICIGRRPTGVETQYF. The CDR3 nucleotides read TGTGCCTGGATTTGTATAGGCCGCCGACCCACGGGCGTAGAGACCCAGTACTTC. V is TRBV30 and J is TRBJ2-5; D not resolved. Germline CDR1 reads GTSNPN; CDR2 reads SVGIG (reference sequence). This CDR3 contains 18 residues. Trimming removed 4 bases from V and 4 bases from J, with 28 bases in between. Full variable domain (remainder filled in from reference TRBV30 and TRBJ2-5): SQTIHQWPATLVQPVGSPLSLECTVEGTSNPNLYWYRQAAGRGLQLLFYSVGIGQISSEVPQNLSASRPQDRQFILSSKKLLLSDSGFYLCAWICIGRRPTGVETQYFGPGTRLLVL.

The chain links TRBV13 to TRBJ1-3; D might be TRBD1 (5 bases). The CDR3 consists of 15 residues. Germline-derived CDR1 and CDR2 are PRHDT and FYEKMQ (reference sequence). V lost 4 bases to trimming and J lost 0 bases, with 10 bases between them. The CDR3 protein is CASSWGLGSGNTIYF. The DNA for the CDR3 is TGTGCCAGCAGCTGGGGACTGGGCTCTGGAAACACCATATATTTT.

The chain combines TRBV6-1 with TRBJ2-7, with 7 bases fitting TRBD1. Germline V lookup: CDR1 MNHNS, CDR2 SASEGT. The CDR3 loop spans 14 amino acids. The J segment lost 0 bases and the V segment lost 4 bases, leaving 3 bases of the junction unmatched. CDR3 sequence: CASSVTGASYEQYF. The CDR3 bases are TGTGCCAGCAGTGTAACAGGGGCCTCCTACGAGCAGTACTTC.

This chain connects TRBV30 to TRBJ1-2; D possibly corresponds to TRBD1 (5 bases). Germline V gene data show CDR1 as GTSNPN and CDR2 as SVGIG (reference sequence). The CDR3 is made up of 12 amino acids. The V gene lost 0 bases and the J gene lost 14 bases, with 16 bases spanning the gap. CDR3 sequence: CAWSVLQGFGTF. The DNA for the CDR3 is TGTGCCTGGAGTGTACTTCAGGGCTTTGGTACCTTC. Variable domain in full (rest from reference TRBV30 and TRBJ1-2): SQTIHQWPATLVQPVGSPLSLECTVEGTSNPNLYWYRQAAGRGLQLLFYSVGIGQISSEVPQNLSASRPQDRQFILSSKKLLLSDSGFYLCAWSVLQGFGTFGSGTRLTVV.

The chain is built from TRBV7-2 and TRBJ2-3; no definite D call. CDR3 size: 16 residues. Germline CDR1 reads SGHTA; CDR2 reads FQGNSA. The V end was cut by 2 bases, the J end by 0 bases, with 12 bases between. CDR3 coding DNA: TGTGCCAGCAGCTTAATAGGGTCAATTAGCACAGATACGCAGTATTTT. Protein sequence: CASSLIGSISTDTQYF.

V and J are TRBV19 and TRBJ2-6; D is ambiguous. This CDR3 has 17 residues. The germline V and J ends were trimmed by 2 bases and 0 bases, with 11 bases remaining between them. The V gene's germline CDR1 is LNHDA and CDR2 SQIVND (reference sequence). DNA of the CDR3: TGTGCCAGTAGTATACGCCTTCCCAGCTCTGGGGCCAACGTCCTGACTTTC. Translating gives CASSIRLPSSGANVLTF.

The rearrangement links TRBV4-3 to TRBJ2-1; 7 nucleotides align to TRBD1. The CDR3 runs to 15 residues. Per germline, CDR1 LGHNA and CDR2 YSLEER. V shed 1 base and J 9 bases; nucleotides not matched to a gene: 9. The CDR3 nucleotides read TGCGCCAGCAGCCAAGCGCTCGGGACAGAGATTGAGCAGTTCTTC. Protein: CASSQALGTEIEQFF.

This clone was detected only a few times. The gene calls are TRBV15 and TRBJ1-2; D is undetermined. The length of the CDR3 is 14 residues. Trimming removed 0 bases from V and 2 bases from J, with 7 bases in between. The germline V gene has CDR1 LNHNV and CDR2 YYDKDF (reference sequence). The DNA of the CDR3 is TGTGCCACCAGCAGAGATACCGGGAACTATGGCTACACCTTC. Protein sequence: CATSRDTGNYGYTF.

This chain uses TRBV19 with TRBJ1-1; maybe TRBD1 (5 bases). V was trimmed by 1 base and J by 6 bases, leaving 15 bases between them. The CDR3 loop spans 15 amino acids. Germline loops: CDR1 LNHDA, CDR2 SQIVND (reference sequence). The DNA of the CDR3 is TGTGCCAGTAGTATAGTTAACAGGCTAGGGTCTGAAGCTTTCTTT. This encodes CASSIVNRLGSEAFF.

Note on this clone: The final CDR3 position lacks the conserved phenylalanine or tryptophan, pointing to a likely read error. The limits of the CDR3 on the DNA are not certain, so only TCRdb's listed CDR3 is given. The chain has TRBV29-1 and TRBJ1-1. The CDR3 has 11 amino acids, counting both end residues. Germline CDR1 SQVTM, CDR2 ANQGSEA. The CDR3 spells CSVVAGPGFIL.

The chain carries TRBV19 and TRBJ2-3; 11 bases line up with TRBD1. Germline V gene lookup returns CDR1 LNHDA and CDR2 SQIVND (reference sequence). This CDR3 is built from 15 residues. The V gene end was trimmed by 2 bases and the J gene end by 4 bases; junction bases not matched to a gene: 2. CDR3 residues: CASSIRGQGADTQYF. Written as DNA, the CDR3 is TGTGCCAGTAGTATAAGGGGACAGGGGGCAGATACGCAGTATTTT.

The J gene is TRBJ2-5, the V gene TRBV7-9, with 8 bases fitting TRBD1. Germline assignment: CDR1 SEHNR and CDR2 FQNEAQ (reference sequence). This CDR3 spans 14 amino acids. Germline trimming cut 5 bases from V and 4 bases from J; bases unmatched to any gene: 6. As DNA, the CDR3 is TGTGCCAGCAGCCCACCGACAGGGGCAGAGACCCAGTACTTC. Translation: CASSPPTGAETQYF.

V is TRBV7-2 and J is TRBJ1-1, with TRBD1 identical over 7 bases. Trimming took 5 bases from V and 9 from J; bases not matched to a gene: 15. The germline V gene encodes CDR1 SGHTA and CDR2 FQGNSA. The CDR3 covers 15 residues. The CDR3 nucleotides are TGTGCCAGCAGCCATCCCGGTGAGGGGGCGAGGAAAGCTTTCTTT. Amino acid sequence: CASSHPGEGARKAFF. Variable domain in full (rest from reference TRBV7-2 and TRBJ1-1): GAGVSQSPSNKVTEKGKDVELRCDPISGHTALYWYRQSLGQGLEFLIYFQGNSAPDKSGLPSDRFSAERTGGSVSTLTIQRTQQEDSAVYLCASSHPGEGARKAFFGQGTRLTVV.

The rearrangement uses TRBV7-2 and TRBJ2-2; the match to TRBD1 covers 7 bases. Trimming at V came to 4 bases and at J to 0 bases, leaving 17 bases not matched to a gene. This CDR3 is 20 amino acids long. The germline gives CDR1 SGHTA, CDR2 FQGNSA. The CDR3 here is CASSSAKSLGGASNTGELFF. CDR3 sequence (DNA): TGTGCCAGCAGCTCAGCGAAGAGCCTAGGGGGCGCATCGAACACCGGGGAGCTGTTTTTT.

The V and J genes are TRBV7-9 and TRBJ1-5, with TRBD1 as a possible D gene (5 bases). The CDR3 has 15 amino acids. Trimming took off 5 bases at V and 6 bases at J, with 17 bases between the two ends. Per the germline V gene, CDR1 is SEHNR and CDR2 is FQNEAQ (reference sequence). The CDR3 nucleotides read TGTGCCAGCAGCAGGGACCAGGGCGGAGGTCAGCCCCAGCATTTT. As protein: CASSRDQGGGQPQHF.

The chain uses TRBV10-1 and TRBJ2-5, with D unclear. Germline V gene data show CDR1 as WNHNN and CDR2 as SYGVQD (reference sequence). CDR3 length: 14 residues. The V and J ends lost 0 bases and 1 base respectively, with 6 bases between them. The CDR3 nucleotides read TGCGCCAGCAGTGAGTCAGCAGGCCAAGAGACCCAGTACTTC. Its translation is CASSESAGQETQYF.

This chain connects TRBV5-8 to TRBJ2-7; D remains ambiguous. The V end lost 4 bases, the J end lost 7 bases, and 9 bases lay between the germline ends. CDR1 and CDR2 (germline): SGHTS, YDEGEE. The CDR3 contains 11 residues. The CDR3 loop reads CASSDSGEQYF. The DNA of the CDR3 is TGTGCCAGCAGCGATTCTGGGGAGCAGTACTTC.

In DNA form, the CDR3 reads TGTGCCAGCAGCTCCACGGCCAACGTCCTGACTTTC. Protein: CASSSTANVLTF. V gene TRBV7-3 combines with J gene TRBJ2-6; no firm D call. Trimming took 4 bases from V and 6 from J, leaving 4 bases between them. CDR3 size: 12 residues. The V gene's germline CDR1 is SGHTA and CDR2 FQGTGA.

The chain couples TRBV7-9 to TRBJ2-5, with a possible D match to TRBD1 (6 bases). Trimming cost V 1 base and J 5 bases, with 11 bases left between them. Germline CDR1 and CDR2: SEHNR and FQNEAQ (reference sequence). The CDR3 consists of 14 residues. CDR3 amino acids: CASSLVQGRETQYF. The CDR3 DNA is TGTGCCAGCAGCTTAGTACAGGGAAGGGAGACCCAGTACTTC.

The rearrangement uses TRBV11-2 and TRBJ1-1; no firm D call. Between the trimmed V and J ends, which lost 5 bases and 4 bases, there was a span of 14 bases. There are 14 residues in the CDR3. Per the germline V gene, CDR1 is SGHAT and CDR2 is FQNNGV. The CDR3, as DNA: TGTGCCAGCAGCGTCGGCTCGAAGGGCACTGAAGCTTTCTTT. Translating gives CASSVGSKGTEAFF.

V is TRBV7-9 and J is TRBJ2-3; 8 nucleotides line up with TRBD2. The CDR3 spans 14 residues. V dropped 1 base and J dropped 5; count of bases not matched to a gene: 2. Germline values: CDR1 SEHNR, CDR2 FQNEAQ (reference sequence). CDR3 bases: TGTGCCAGCAGCTTAGGCGCGGGAGGAGATACGCAGTATTTT. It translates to CASSLGAGGDTQYF. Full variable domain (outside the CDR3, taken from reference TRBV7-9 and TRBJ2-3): DTGVSQNPRHKITKRGQNVTFRCDPISEHNRLYWYRQTLGQGPEFLTYFQNEAQLEKSRLLSDRFSAERPKGSFSTLEIQRTEQGDSAMYLCASSLGAGGDTQYFGPGTRLTVL.

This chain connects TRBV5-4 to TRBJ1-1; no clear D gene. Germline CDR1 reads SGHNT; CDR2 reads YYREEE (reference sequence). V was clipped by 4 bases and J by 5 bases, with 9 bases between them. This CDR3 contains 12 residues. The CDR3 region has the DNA TGTGCCAGCAGCCCGGTTGGGACTGAAGCTTTCTTT. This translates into CASSPVGTEAFF.

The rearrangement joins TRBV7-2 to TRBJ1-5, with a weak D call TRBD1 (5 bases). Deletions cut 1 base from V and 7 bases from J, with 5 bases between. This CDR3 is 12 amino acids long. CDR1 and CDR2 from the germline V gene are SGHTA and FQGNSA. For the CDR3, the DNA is TGTGCCAGCAGCTTAGAGGGGCAGCCCCAGCATTTT. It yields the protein CASSLEGQPQHF.

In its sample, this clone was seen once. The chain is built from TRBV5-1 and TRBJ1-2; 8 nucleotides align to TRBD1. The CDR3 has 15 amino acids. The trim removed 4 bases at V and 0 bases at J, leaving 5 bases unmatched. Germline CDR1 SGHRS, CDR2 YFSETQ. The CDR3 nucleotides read TGCGCCAGCAGCCCCCGGACAGGGTCTAACTATGGCTACACCTTC. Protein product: CASSPRTGSNYGYTF.

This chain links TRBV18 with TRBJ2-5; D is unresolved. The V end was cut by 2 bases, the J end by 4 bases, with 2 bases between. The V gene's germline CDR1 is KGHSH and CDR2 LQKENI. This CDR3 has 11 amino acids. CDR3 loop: CASSPGETQYF. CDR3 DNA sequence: TGTGCCAGCTCACCAGGAGAGACCCAGTACTTC. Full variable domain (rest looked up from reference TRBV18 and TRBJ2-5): NAGVMQNPRHLVRRRGQEARLRCSPMKGHSHVYWYRQLPEEGLKFMVYLQKENIIDESGMPKERFSAEFPKEGPSILRIQQVVRGDSAAYFCASSPGETQYFGPGTRLLVL.

CDR3 sequence (DNA): TGTGCCAGTGGCAAAACGGGGGTAGCTCAGCCCCAGCATTTT. Its protein product is CASGKTGVAQPQHF. The genes are TRBV19 and TRBJ1-5, with D possibly being TRBD1 (5 bases). This CDR3 contains 14 residues. Germline V gene sequence: CDR1 LNHDA, CDR2 SQIVND (reference sequence). The V end was cut by 8 bases, the J end by 6 bases, with 17 bases between.

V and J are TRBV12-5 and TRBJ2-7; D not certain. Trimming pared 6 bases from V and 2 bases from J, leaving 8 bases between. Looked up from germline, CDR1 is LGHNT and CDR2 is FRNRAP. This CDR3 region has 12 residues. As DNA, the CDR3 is TGTGCTAGTGGCCTAAGGGCCTACGAGCAGTACTTC. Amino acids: CASGLRAYEQYF.

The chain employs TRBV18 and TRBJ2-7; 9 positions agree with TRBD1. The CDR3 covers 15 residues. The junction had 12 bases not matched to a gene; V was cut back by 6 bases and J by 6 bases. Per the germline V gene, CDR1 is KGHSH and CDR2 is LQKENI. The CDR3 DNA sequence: TGTGCCAGCTCTCTCCTAGGGACAGGGTCAGCCGAGCAGTACTTC. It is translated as CASSLLGTGSAEQYF.

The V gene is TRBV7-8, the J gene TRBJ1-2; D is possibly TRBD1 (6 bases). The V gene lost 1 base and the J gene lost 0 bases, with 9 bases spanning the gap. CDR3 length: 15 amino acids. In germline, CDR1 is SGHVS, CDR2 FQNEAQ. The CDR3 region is CASSLDRQANYGYTF. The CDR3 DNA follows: TGTGCCAGCAGCTTAGACAGACAGGCTAACTATGGCTACACCTTC.

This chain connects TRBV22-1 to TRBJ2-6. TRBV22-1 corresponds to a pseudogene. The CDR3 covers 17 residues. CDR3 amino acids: CPGSVGCEQSRANVLTF. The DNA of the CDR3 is TGTCCTGGGAGCGTGGGTTGCGAACAAAGTCGGGCCAACGTCCTGACTTTC.